Below are 17 T cell receptor beta chains sequenced from a single sample in a study of CD8 T cells in ankylosing spondylitis. TCRdb reprocessed the 5' RACE reads via MiXCR and lists one record per CDR3 protein. The sample contains approximately 46,000 distinct CDR3 sequences, 9.5% to 12% of which appear only once. Sequencing input: blood, either unsorted or a sorted T cell fraction (not recorded which). The receptors stem from a male donor with ankylosing spondylitis or in good health (not recorded which).

This clonotype was observed at least ten times. The V and J genes are TRBV5-1 and TRBJ1-6; D is uncertain. CDR3 length equals 14 residues. The germline gives CDR1 SGHRS, CDR2 YFSETQ. Between the trimmed V and J ends, which lost 3 bases and 8 bases, there was a span of 12 bases. The CDR3 DNA is TGCGCCAGCAGCTCGCGACTTGGGGATTCACCCCTCCACTTT. It codes for CASSSRLGDSPLHF.

This clonotype was recorded at least ten times. This chain uses TRBV5-1 with TRBJ2-5; either TRBD1 or TRBD2 may supply D (5 bases each). Germline CDR1 SGHRS, CDR2 YFSETQ. CDR3 size: 15 residues. Trimming took 0 bases from V and 6 from J, leaving 15 bases between them. In DNA form, the CDR3 reads TGCGCCAGCAGCTTGGTTCTGGGGGAGCTAAAGACCCAGTACTTC. It yields the protein CASSLVLGELKTQYF.

Concerning this clonotype itself: A much larger clone lies a single base off, so this may be a read error. The genes are TRBV24-1 and TRBJ1-1, with unresolved D. The CDR3 spans 11 residues. The V end lost 0 bases, the J end lost 10 bases, and 5 bases lay between the germline ends. Germline CDR1 and CDR2: KGHDR and SFDVKD. This chain's CDR3 is CATSDLRIAFF. The CDR3 DNA is TGTGCCACCAGTGATTTGAGAATAGCTTTCTTT.

This clonotype occurred many times. V gene TRBV12-3 or TRBV12-4 combines with J gene TRBJ2-2, with D possibly being TRBD1 or TRBD2 (5 bases each). Deletions cut 7 bases from V and 6 bases from J, with 15 bases between. This CDR3 contains 14 residues. The CDR3 sequence is CASTSWGWSGELFF. The CDR3 bases are TGTGCCAGCACCTCGTGGGGGTGGTCCGGGGAGCTGTTTTTT.

This clonotype was picked up many times. This chain uses TRBV5-1 with TRBJ2-3, with 10 positions matching TRBD1. Losses at the gene ends were 4 bases for V and 2 bases for J; bases not matched to a gene: 4. Germline CDR1 and CDR2: SGHRS and YFSETQ. The CDR3 runs to 15 residues. CDR3 loop: CASSRDRGYTDTQYF. CDR3 nucleotides: TGCGCCAGCAGCCGGGACAGGGGTTACACAGATACGCAGTATTTT.

The rearrangement uses TRBV7-2 and TRBJ2-5; D is unclear. V lost 3 bases, J lost 5 bases, and 19 bases lay in between. The germline V gene has CDR1 SGHTA and CDR2 FQGNSA. The CDR3 sequence is 16 residues long. This chain's CDR3 is CASSFQAQRMGETQYF. CDR3 DNA sequence: TGTGCCAGCAGCTTCCAGGCACAAAGAATGGGGGAGACCCAGTACTTC. Variable domain in full (rest from reference TRBV7-2 and TRBJ2-5): GAGVSQSPSNKVTEKGKDVELRCDPISGHTALYWYRQSLGQGLEFLIYFQGNSAPDKSGLPSDRFSAERTGGSVSTLTIQRTQQEDSAVYLCASSFQAQRMGETQYFGPGTRLLVL.

The chain's CDR3 is CASSSGVILDNEQFF. The CDR3 nucleotides read TGTGCCAGCAGCTCGGGGGTAATTTTGGACAATGAGCAGTTCTTC. This chain connects TRBV7-2 to TRBJ2-1; a possible D gene is TRBD2 (6 bases). Trimming removed 4 bases from V and 5 bases from J, with 15 bases in between. This CDR3 is 15 amino acids long. CDR1 and CDR2 (germline): SGHTA, FQGNSA.

The chain carries TRBV5-1 and TRBJ2-5; maybe TRBD1 (5 bases). V lost 5 bases and J lost 1, with 9 bases in between. This CDR3 has 13 residues. Germline V gene data show CDR1 as SGHRS and CDR2 as YFSETQ. CDR3 region: CASSTGFQETQYF. In DNA, the CDR3 is TGCGCCAGCAGTACAGGATTCCAAGAGACCCAGTACTTC. The variable domain in full, completed from reference TRBV5-1 and TRBJ2-5, reads KAGVTQTPRYLIKTRGQQVTLSCSPISGHRSVSWYQQTPGQGLQFLFEYFSETQRNKGNFPGRFSGRQFSNSRSEMNVSTLELGDSALYLCASSTGFQETQYFGPGTRLLVL.

In its sample, this clonotype was seen many times. The chain links TRBV11-2 to TRBJ2-5, with D hard to call. The CDR3 loop spans 13 amino acids. V lost 0 bases, J lost 4 bases, and 6 bases lay in between. Germline V gives CDR1 SGHAT, CDR2 FQNNGV. CDR3 protein: CASSLDMGETQYF. For the CDR3, the DNA is TGTGCCAGCAGCTTAGACATGGGAGAGACCCAGTACTTC.

This clonotype was detected ten times or more. The V gene is TRBV5-1, the J gene TRBJ2-1; D is possibly TRBD1 or TRBD2 (6 bases each). This CDR3 is 15 amino acids long. Germline CDR1 reads SGHRS; CDR2 reads YFSETQ. V was shortened by 4 bases and J by 4 bases, with 15 bases between the two germline ends. The CDR3 nucleotides are TGCGCCAGCAGCCTTCGGAGGGGGGCTTACAATGAGCAGTTCTTC. It encodes CASSLRRGAYNEQFF.

This clonotype was observed many times. The chain employs TRBV5-6 and TRBJ2-3; no definite D call. The CDR3 sequence is 12 residues long. V dropped 2 bases and J dropped 2 bases, with 3 bases sitting between them. Germline CDR1 SGHDT, CDR2 YYEEEE. This CDR3 reads CASSFYTDTQYF. In nucleotides, the CDR3 is TGTGCCAGCAGCTTTTACACAGATACGCAGTATTTT.

This clonotype was detected only a few times. The CDR3 is CASSNPLAGGRGGELFF. The CDR3 region has the DNA TGTGCCAGCAGTAACCCTCTAGCGGGGGGTCGGGGCGGGGAGCTGTTTTTT. The V gene is TRBV25-1, the J gene TRBJ2-2, with 11 nucleotides matching TRBD2. The CDR3 consists of 17 residues. In germline, CDR1 is MGHDK, CDR2 SYGVNS. J lost 7 bases, V lost 5 bases, and 12 bases had no gene match.

J is TRBJ1-2 and V is TRBV7-2; D is ambiguous. CDR3 size: 14 residues. The germline CDR1 and CDR2 sequences are SGHTA and FQGNSA. With 8 bases removed from V and 2 bases from J, the gap between germline ends came to 15 bases. CDR3 residues: CASSPLALNYGYTF. CDR3 nucleotides: TGTGCCAGCTCCCCCCTTGCCCTAAACTATGGCTACACCTTC.

This sequence joins TRBV4-2 and TRBJ2-7; 8 bases are a match to TRBD2. This CDR3 comprises 16 residues. The J segment lost 3 bases and the V segment lost 0 bases, leaving 7 bases of the junction unmatched. Germline V CDR1 and CDR2: LGHNA, YNFKEQ. CDR3: CASSQDKRGIYYEQYF. The CDR3 region has the DNA TGTGCCAGCAGCCAAGATAAGCGGGGGATATACTACGAGCAGTACTTC.

This clonotype showed up many times. The rearrangement links TRBV7-7 to TRBJ2-5; 8 bases are shared with TRBD1. J gave up 5 bases and V 5 bases, and 7 bases lay outside the gene matches. This CDR3 comprises 14 residues. Germline V lookup: CDR1 SSHAT, CDR2 FNYEAQ (reference sequence). The DNA for the CDR3 is TGTGCCAGCAGCAAAGACAGGGGCTCCGAGACCCAGTACTTC. Its protein is CASSKDRGSETQYF.

This chain links TRBV18 with TRBJ2-2, with D possibly being TRBD1 (6 bases). V was clipped by 4 bases and J by 3 bases, with 18 bases between them. CDR1 is KGHSH and CDR2 is LQKENI in the germline V gene. The CDR3 covers 17 residues. DNA of the CDR3: TGTGCCAGCTCACGACCTTGGGGGCGAAGGGACACCGGGGAGCTGTTTTTT. Translation gives CASSRPWGRRDTGELFF. The full variable domain, completed using reference TRBV18 and TRBJ2-2, is NAGVMQNPRHLVRRRGQEARLRCSPMKGHSHVYWYRQLPEEGLKFMVYLQKENIIDESGMPKERFSAEFPKEGPSILRIQQVVRGDSAAYFCASSRPWGRRDTGELFFGEGSRLTVL.

This chain uses TRBV5-1 with TRBJ1-2; D not certain. The CDR3 spans 13 residues. Trimming shortened V by 1 base and J by 6 bases, and 10 bases separated the two germline ends. From germline, CDR1 is SGHRS and CDR2 YFSETQ. The CDR3 nucleotides read TGCGCCAGCAGCTTGTATTCCGGAGATGGCTACACCTTC. Encoded protein: CASSLYSGDGYTF.